A single sample is the source of the 17 T cell receptor beta chains below, sequenced in a study of blood T cell repertoires in COVID-19. Generated by immunoSEQ multiplex PCR, the TCRdb table keeps only in-frame clones and is missing some. Among under 500,000 clones listed, roughly 91% were seen once. The sequencing sample was made of peripheral blood. The receptor source for this set is a woman aged 25 to 39 with acute or convalescent COVID-19.

The V and J genes are TRBV29-1 and TRBJ2-3, with D unclear. CDR1 is SQVTM, CDR2 ANQGSEA, per germline. The CDR3 runs to 14 residues. With 3 bases removed from V and 0 bases from J, the gap between germline ends came to 10 bases. The CDR3 bases are TGCAGCGTTGAGTCTGAGACTAGCACAGATACGCAGTATTTT. Translation: CSVESETSTDTQYF.

V and J are TRBV2 and TRBJ1-5, with TRBD1 identical over 7 bases. V was clipped by 3 bases and J by 6 bases; unmatched bases: 5. This CDR3 contains 14 residues. Germline CDR1 reads SNHLY; CDR2 reads FYNNEI. The CDR3 DNA follows: TGTGCCAGCAGTGATGGGCAGGGGGGTCAGCCCCAGCATTTT. Its translation: CASSDGQGGQPQHF.

The gene calls are TRBV6-5 and TRBJ1-1; 8 bases align to TRBD1. With 4 bases clipped from V and 4 bases from J, the junction kept 2 bases outside the gene matches. The length of the CDR3 is 13 residues. The germline CDR1 and CDR2 sequences are MNHEY and SVGAGI. The DNA for the CDR3 is TGTGCCAGCAGTTCCACAGGGGGCACTGAAGCTTTCTTT. Its protein is CASSSTGGTEAFF.

This clone was observed a single time. The chain recombines TRBV5-5 with TRBJ1-4; D remains ambiguous. V shed 4 bases and J shed 5 bases, with 9 bases lying between them. CDR1 is SGHKS, CDR2 YYEKEE, per germline (reference sequence). The CDR3 runs 13 residues. The CDR3 reads CASSRRENEKLFF. CDR3 nucleotide sequence: TGTGCCAGCAGCCGGAGGGAGAATGAAAAACTGTTTTTT. The whole variable domain, filled in from reference TRBV5-5 and TRBJ1-4, reads DAGVTQSPTHLIKTRGQQVTLRCSPISGHKSVSWYQQVLGQGPQFIFQYYEKEERGRGNFPDRFSARQFPNYSSELNVNALLLGDSALYLCASSRRENEKLFFGSGTQLSVL.

This chain joins TRBV6-5 and TRBJ2-3, with D possibly matching TRBD2 (7 bases). This CDR3 spans 14 amino acids. The V gene lost 7 bases and the J gene lost 2 bases, with 13 bases spanning the gap. The germline V gene encodes CDR1 MNHEY and CDR2 SVGAGI. CDR3 sequence: CASTRGGNTDTQYF. The DNA for the CDR3 is TGTGCCAGCACTCGCGGGGGCAACACAGATACGCAGTATTTT.

V gene TRBV2 combines with J gene TRBJ2-1; D perhaps matches TRBD1 (6 bases). Trimming shortened V by 8 bases and J by 5 bases, and 16 bases separated the two germline ends. CDR3 length: 14 residues. Per germline, CDR1 SNHLY and CDR2 FYNNEI. The CDR3: CASLNRAINNEQFF. The CDR3 nucleotides are TGTGCCAGCCTGAACAGGGCAATAAACAATGAGCAGTTCTTC.

This chain uses TRBV6-5 with TRBJ1-3; no definite D call. The CDR3 contains 14 residues. V lost 2 bases and J 5 bases, leaving 10 bases between the germline ends. CDR1 MNHEY and CDR2 SVGAGI come from the germline V gene. CDR3 coding DNA: TGTGCCAGCAGTTACGCCTCGGAGAGAAACACCATATATTTT. Protein product: CASSYASERNTIYF.

CDR3 nucleotide sequence: TGCAGCGTTGTAGGACAGGCCCATATCTACAATGAGCAGTTCTTC. Translation gives CSVVGQAHIYNEQFF. The chain employs TRBV29-1 and TRBJ2-1; 7 bases match TRBD1. The CDR3 loop spans 15 amino acids. With 4 bases clipped from V and 3 bases from J, the junction kept 9 bases outside the gene matches. The V gene's germline CDR1 is SQVTM and CDR2 ANQGSEA.

This chain joins TRBV7-3 and TRBJ1-2; D may be TRBD1 (5 bases). Germline CDR1 reads SGHTA; CDR2 reads FQGTGA. Trimming cost V 5 bases and J 5 bases, with 21 bases left between them. The CDR3 runs 16 residues. The CDR3 region is CASSPGGTPLRYGYTF. For the CDR3, the DNA is TGTGCCAGCAGCCCGGGGGGGACCCCCTTAAGGTATGGCTACACCTTC.

V gene TRBV28 combines with J gene TRBJ2-3, with 11 bases matching TRBD2. The trim removed 8 bases at V and 2 bases at J, leaving 6 bases unmatched. There are 15 residues in the CDR3. Per the germline V gene, CDR1 is MDHEN and CDR2 is SYDVKM. CDR3 loop: CASSRLAGTTDTQYF. In nucleotides, the CDR3 is TGTGCCAGCTCACGACTAGCGGGGACCACAGATACGCAGTATTTT.

V and J are TRBV2 and TRBJ2-7; D is uncertain. The CDR3 runs 12 residues. Trimming removed 6 bases at V and 0 bases at J, with 6 bases between. CDR1 and CDR2 from the germline V gene are SNHLY and FYNNEI. The DNA of the CDR3 is TGTGCCAGCAGACTGATCTCCTACGAGCAGTACTTC. Its translation: CASRLISYEQYF. Supplemented by reference TRBV2 and TRBJ2-7, the full variable domain reads EPEVTQTPSHQVTQMGQEVILRCVPISNHLYFYWYRQILGQKVEFLVSFYNNEISEKSEIFDDQFSVERPDGSNFTLKIRSTKLEDSAMYFCASRLISYEQYFGPGTRLTVT.

The V gene is TRBV7-9, the J gene TRBJ1-1; D not resolved. Trimming took off 3 bases at V and 3 bases at J, with 8 bases between the two ends. Germline values: CDR1 SEHNR, CDR2 FQNEAQ (reference sequence). This CDR3 has 13 amino acids. CDR3 in amino acids: CASSLTRDTEAFF. In nucleotides, the CDR3 is TGTGCCAGCAGCTTGACTAGGGACACTGAAGCTTTCTTT.

The chain joins TRBV4-2 to TRBJ1-6; D gene unclear. V lost 0 bases to trimming and J lost 0 bases, with 6 bases between them. Germline V gives CDR1 LGHNA, CDR2 YNFKEQ. The CDR3 contains 16 residues. The DNA of the CDR3 is TGTGCCAGCAGCCAAGATGAGGGCTCCTATAATTCACCCCTCCACTTT. It encodes CASSQDEGSYNSPLHF.

The genes are TRBV28 and TRBJ1-4, with no clear D. Trimming removed 10 bases at V and 7 bases at J, with 19 bases between. CDR1 is MDHEN, CDR2 SYDVKM, per germline. CDR3 length equals 14 residues. CDR3 residues: CATSPPLRAEKLFF. The CDR3 DNA sequence: TGTGCCACCTCCCCTCCGCTGAGGGCTGAAAAACTGTTTTTT. Full variable domain (remainder filled in from reference TRBV28 and TRBJ1-4): DVKVTQSSRYLVKRTGEKVFLECVQDMDHENMFWYRQDPGLGLRLIYFSYDVKMKEKGDIPEGYSVSREKKERFSLILESASTNQTSMYLCATSPPLRAEKLFFGSGTQLSVL.

This chain uses TRBV15 with TRBJ2-7; D remains unclear. The germline V and J ends were trimmed by 4 bases and 3 bases, with 10 bases remaining between them. The CDR3 length is 13 residues. From germline, CDR1 is LNHNV and CDR2 YYDKDF (reference sequence). For the CDR3, the DNA is TGTGCCACCAGCACCCTAGATTACTACGAGCAGTACTTC. Its protein is CATSTLDYYEQYF.

The genes are TRBV27 and TRBJ2-7; TRBD2 matches 9 bases. Per the germline V gene, CDR1 is MNHEY and CDR2 is SMNVEV (reference sequence). CDR3 length: 17 residues. The V gene end was trimmed by 0 bases and the J gene end by 0 bases; junction bases not matched to a gene: 6. The CDR3, as DNA: TGTGCCAGCAGTTTATCGATGCTAGCGGGGATCTCCTACGAGCAGTACTTC. Translating gives CASSLSMLAGISYEQYF.

The table lists this clone with a count of one. The rearrangement joins TRBV28 to TRBJ2-7, with 8 bases identical to TRBD1. V trimming: 6 bases; J trimming: 12 bases; junction bases outside the gene matches: 19. Per germline, CDR1 MDHEN and CDR2 SYDVKM. CDR3 length: 15 amino acids. CDR3 sequence: CASRNAGGASFVLYF. Written as DNA, the CDR3 is TGTGCCAGCAGAAACGCAGGGGGCGCTTCGTTTGTCTTGTACTTC. Together with reference TRBV28 and TRBJ2-7, the CDR3 gives the full variable domain: DVKVTQSSRYLVKRTGEKVFLECVQDMDHENMFWYRQDPGLGLRLIYFSYDVKMKEKGDIPEGYSVSREKKERFSLILESASTNQTSMYLCASRNAGGASFVLYFGPGTRLTVT.